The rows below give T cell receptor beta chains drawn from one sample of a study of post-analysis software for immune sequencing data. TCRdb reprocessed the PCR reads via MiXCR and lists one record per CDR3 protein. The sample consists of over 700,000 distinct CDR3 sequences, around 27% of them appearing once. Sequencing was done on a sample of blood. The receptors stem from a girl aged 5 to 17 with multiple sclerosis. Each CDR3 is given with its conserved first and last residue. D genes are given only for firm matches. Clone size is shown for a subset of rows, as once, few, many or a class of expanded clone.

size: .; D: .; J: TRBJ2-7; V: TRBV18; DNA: TGTGCCAGCTCCCCTAGTGGCAGGCCCAACGAGCAGTACTTC; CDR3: CASSPSGRPNEQYF
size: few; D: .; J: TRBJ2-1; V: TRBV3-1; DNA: TGTGCCAGCAGCCAAGTTCGACTCCTGTTCTTC; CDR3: CASSQVRLLFF
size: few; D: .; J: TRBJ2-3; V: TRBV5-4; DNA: TGTGCCAGCAGCTTGGCGACAGCCTTGACCCCAAAGACAGATACGCAGTATTTT; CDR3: CASSLATALTPKTDTQYF
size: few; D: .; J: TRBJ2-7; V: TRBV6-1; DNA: TGTGCCAGCAGAGTCGACCGGACATCAGACTACGAGCAGTACTTC; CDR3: CASRVDRTSDYEQYF
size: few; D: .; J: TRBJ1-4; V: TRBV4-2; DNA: TGTGCCAGCAGCCAAGAGCGAGACAGTGAAAAACTGTTTTTT; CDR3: CASSQERDSEKLFF
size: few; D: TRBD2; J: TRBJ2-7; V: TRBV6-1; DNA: TGTGCCAGCAGTGACCGCAGGGAGGGCGAGCAGTACTTC; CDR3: CASSDRREGEQYF
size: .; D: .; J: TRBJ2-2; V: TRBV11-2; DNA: TGTGCCAGCAGCTTTACAGGGCACACCGGGGAGCTGTTTTTT; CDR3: CASSFTGHTGELFF
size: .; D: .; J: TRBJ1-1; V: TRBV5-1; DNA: TGCGCCAGCAGCTTGGTGGTGGTTGCTCGGAACACTGAAGCTTTCTTT; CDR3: CASSLVVVARNTEAFF
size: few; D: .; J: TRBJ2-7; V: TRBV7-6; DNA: TGTGCCAGCAGCCAAAGGGGGTTTGACTACGAGCAGTACTTC; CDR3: CASSQRGFDYEQYF
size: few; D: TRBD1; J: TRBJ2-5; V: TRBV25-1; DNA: TGTGCCAGCAGTGTCAGGGGGCGTGCAGAGACCCAGTACTTC; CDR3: CASSVRGRAETQYF
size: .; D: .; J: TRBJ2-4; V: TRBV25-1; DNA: TGTGCCAGCAGTGGGACGACCCTGGAGGCGGCCAAAAACATTCAGTACTTC; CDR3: CASSGTTLEAAKNIQYF
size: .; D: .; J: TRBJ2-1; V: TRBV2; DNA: TGTGCCAGCAGTGGCCCACGGGGCGGCAATGAGCAGTTCTTC; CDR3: CASSGPRGGNEQFF
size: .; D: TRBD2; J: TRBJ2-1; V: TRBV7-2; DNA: TGTGCCAGCAGCTTAGCGAAGGCCGGGGGGGCAAGCTCCTACAATGAGCAGTTCTTC; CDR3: CASSLAKAGGASSYNEQFF
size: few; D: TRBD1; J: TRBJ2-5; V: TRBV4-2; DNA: TGTGCCAGCAGCCCAGGCGGGACAGGGGGTCAGACCCAGTACTTC; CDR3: CASSPGGTGGQTQYF
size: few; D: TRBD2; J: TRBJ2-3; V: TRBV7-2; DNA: TGTGCCAGCAGCTTATATGGGGGGACTAGCGGGAGCACAGATACGCAGTATTTT; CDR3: CASSLYGGTSGSTDTQYF
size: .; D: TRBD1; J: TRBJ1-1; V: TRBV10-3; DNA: TGTGCCATCAAGGACAGGACTTTCACTGAAGCTTTCTTT; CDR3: CAIKDRTFTEAFF
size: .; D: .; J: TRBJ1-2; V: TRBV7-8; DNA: TGTGCCAGCAGCTTTGGCGGGGGCGTTGGCTACACCTTC; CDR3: CASSFGGGVGYTF
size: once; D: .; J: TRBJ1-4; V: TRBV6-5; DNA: TGTGCCAGCAGTTTATTCTCTAGGGGTAATAATGAAAAACTGTTTTTT; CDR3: CASSLFSRGNNEKLFF
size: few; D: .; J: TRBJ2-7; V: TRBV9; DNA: TGTGCCAGCAGCGTAGATGCAGGTCGCGGCGAGCAGTACTTC; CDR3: CASSVDAGRGEQYF
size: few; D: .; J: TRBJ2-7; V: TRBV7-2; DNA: TGTGCCAGCAGCTTAGCGCTCGGCGGCATAACTAACGAGCAGTACTTC; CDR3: CASSLALGGITNEQYF
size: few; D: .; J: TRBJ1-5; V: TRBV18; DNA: TGTGCCAGCTCACTCGTCCCAGAGGGGGTCGGTCAGCCCCAGCATTTT; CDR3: CASSLVPEGVGQPQHF
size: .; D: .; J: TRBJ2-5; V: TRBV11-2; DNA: TGTGCCAGCAGCCCTTCAGGGTCATCAGAGACCCAGTACTTC; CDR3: CASSPSGSSETQYF
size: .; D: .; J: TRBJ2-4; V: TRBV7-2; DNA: TGTGCCAGCAGCTTAGGACAGGCGACCCGGTACTTC; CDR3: CASSLGQATRYF
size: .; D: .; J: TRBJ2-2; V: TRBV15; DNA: TGTGCCACCAGCAGAGATCGAGGTCTCACCGGGGAGCTGTTTTTT; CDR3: CATSRDRGLTGELFF
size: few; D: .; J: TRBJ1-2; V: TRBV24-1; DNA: TGTGCCACCAGCCCTGGGTCTAACTATGGCTACACCTTC; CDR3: CATSPGSNYGYTF
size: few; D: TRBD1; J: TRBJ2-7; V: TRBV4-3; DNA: TGCGCCAGCAGCCAAGGGACAGGCGCGACCTACGAGCAGTACTTC; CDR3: CASSQGTGATYEQYF
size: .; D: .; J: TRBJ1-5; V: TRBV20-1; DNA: TGCAGTGCTAGAGGGGGGCGGGGAGGGCTTGAGTGGAATCAGCCCCAGCATTTT; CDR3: CSARGGRGGLEWNQPQHF
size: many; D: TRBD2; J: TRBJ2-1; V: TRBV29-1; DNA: TGCAGCGTTGAGGGATCGGGAGGGGATTCCTACAATGAGCAGTTCTTC; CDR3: CSVEGSGGDSYNEQFF
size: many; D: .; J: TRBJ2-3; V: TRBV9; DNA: TGTGCCAGCAGCGTAGGGAGCGGCACAGATACGCAGTATTTT; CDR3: CASSVGSGTDTQYF
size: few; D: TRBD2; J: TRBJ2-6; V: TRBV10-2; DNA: TGCGCCAGCAGGGATCCTTTGGGACTAGCGGGAGCCGATGGGGCCAACGTCCTGACTTTC; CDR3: CASRDPLGLAGADGANVLTF
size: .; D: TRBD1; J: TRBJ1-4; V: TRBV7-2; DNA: TGTGCCAGCAGCTTCCAACAGGGGTTAAGTGAAAAACTGTTTTTT; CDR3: CASSFQQGLSEKLFF
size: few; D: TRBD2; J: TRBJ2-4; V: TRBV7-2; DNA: TGTGCCAGCAGCTTAGCCGGGGGGGCCGGAAACATTCAGTACTTC; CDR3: CASSLAGGAGNIQYF
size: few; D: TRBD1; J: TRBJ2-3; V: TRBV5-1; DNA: TGCGCCAGCAGGGCAGCGGGACAGGGGGGAACGGATACGCAGTATTTT; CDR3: CASRAAGQGGTDTQYF